This is a list of T cell receptor beta chains from one sample in a study of shared clonotypes between healthy human individuals. Generated by immunoSEQ multiplex PCR, the TCRdb table keeps only in-frame clones and is missing some. The data contain some 2,400,000 clones, nearly 97% of them singletons. What was sequenced was naive CD4+ T cells sorted from blood. These TCRs come from a man between 18 and 35 years old in good health. CDR3s include the opening cysteine and the closing phenylalanine or tryptophan. D genes are given only for firm matches. Some rows mark clone size as missing; the rest say once, few, many or name a class of expanded clone.

J gene: TRBJ1-6; clone size: once; D gene: TRBD1; V gene: TRBV7-2; CDR3 protein: CASSFPGQGSSPLHF; CDR3 DNA: TGTGCCAGCAGCTTCCCGGGACAGGGGAGCTCACCCCTCCACTTT
J gene: TRBJ1-5; clone size: .; D gene: .; V gene: TRBV7-3; CDR3 protein: CASSLREGQPQHF; CDR3 DNA: TGTGCCAGCAGCTTAAGGGAGGGTCAGCCCCAGCATTTT
J gene: TRBJ2-5; clone size: .; D gene: .; V gene: TRBV10-2; CDR3 protein: CASSEVSTETQYF; CDR3 DNA: TGCGCCAGCAGTGAGGTTAGCACAGAGACCCAGTACTTC
J gene: TRBJ2-6; clone size: .; D gene: TRBD1; V gene: TRBV7-6; CDR3 protein: CASSPKSRDSSGANVLTF; CDR3 DNA: TGTGCCAGCAGCCCGAAGTCCCGGGACAGTTCTGGGGCCAACGTCCTGACTTTC
J gene: TRBJ1-2; clone size: .; D gene: .; V gene: TRBV6-5; CDR3 protein: CASSYDGRKTNYGYTF; CDR3 DNA: TGTGCCAGCAGTTACGACGGACGGAAAACTAACTATGGCTACACCTTC
J gene: TRBJ1-2; clone size: .; D gene: TRBD1; V gene: TRBV19; CDR3 protein: CASSIDPPGTGNANGYTF; CDR3 DNA: TGTGCCAGTAGTATAGACCCCCCAGGGACAGGGAACGCGAATGGCTACACCTTC
J gene: TRBJ1-2; clone size: .; D gene: .; V gene: TRBV6-5; CDR3 protein: CASSEGWGYTF; CDR3 DNA: TGTGCCAGCAGTGAAGGGTGGGGCTACACCTTC
J gene: TRBJ2-7; clone size: .; D gene: .; V gene: TRBV7-2; CDR3 protein: CASSLEPLGLAPKSYEQYF; CDR3 DNA: TGTGCCAGCAGCTTAGAACCCCTAGGGCTCGCGCCTAAATCATACGAGCAGTACTTC
J gene: TRBJ2-3; clone size: once; D gene: .; V gene: TRBV2; CDR3 protein: CASSGQGTDTQYF; CDR3 DNA: TGTGCCAGCAGTGGCCAGGGTACAGATACGCAGTATTTT
J gene: TRBJ2-5; clone size: .; D gene: TRBD1; V gene: TRBV7-6; CDR3 protein: CASSKASTGGQETQYF; CDR3 DNA: TGTGCCAGCAGCAAAGCCTCGACAGGGGGGCAAGAGACCCAGTACTTC
J gene: TRBJ2-1; clone size: .; D gene: .; V gene: TRBV4-3; CDR3 protein: CASSPQDPGRGNEQFF; CDR3 DNA: TGCGCCAGCAGCCCGCAGGATCCCGGGAGAGGAAATGAGCAGTTCTTC
J gene: TRBJ2-5; clone size: .; D gene: .; V gene: TRBV7-2; CDR3 protein: CASSQGRAQETQYF; CDR3 DNA: TGTGCCAGCAGCCAGGGACGCGCCCAAGAGACCCAGTACTTC
J gene: TRBJ1-5; clone size: .; D gene: TRBD1; V gene: TRBV7-2; CDR3 protein: CASSVGGQGQGPQHF; CDR3 DNA: TGTGCCAGCAGCGTAGGGGGACAGGGGCAAGGGCCCCAGCATTTT
J gene: TRBJ1-5; clone size: .; D gene: TRBD1; V gene: TRBV30; CDR3 protein: CAWSVTGTQPQHF; CDR3 DNA: TGTGCCTGGAGTGTGACAGGGACCCAGCCCCAGCATTTT
J gene: TRBJ1-1; clone size: .; D gene: .; V gene: TRBV7-3; CDR3 protein: CASSTGNTEAFF; CDR3 DNA: TGTGCCAGCAGCACAGGGAACACTGAAGCTTTCTTT
J gene: TRBJ1-2; clone size: .; D gene: TRBD1; V gene: TRBV6-6; CDR3 protein: CASINLEDRANYGYTF; CDR3 DNA: TGTGCCAGCATCAACCTCGAGGACAGGGCCAACTATGGCTACACCTTC
J gene: TRBJ2-7; clone size: .; D gene: .; V gene: TRBV5-1; CDR3 protein: CASSFSRGAYEQYF; CDR3 DNA: TGCGCCAGCAGCTTTTCCAGGGGGGCCTACGAGCAGTACTTC
J gene: TRBJ1-1; clone size: few; D gene: .; V gene: TRBV2; CDR3 protein: CASSVGQMNTEAFF; CDR3 DNA: TGTGCCAGCAGTGTAGGACAGATGAACACTGAAGCTTTCTTT
J gene: TRBJ1-2; clone size: .; D gene: TRBD1; V gene: TRBV7-9; CDR3 protein: CASSPTGAGYGYTF; CDR3 DNA: TGTGCCAGCAGCCCTACAGGGGCAGGCTATGGCTACACCTTC
J gene: TRBJ2-1; clone size: .; D gene: .; V gene: TRBV5-1; CDR3 protein: CASSSFGGNEQFF; CDR3 DNA: TGCGCCAGCAGCTCCTTTGGGGGGAATGAGCAGTTCTTC
J gene: TRBJ2-2; clone size: .; D gene: TRBD2; V gene: TRBV5-1; CDR3 protein: CASSPSSGASTGELFF; CDR3 DNA: TGCGCCAGCAGTCCCTCTAGCGGGGCCTCCACCGGGGAGCTGTTTTTT
J gene: TRBJ1-2; clone size: .; D gene: TRBD1; V gene: TRBV27; CDR3 protein: CASSFDRGDDCCGYTF; CDR3 DNA: TGTGCCAGCAGTTTTGACAGGGGCGACGACTGCTGCGGCTACACCTTC
J gene: TRBJ1-4; clone size: .; D gene: .; V gene: TRBV7-9; CDR3 protein: CASSPEIATNEKLFF; CDR3 DNA: TGTGCCAGCAGCCCCGAAATTGCAACTAATGAAAAACTGTTTTTT
J gene: TRBJ2-7; clone size: .; D gene: TRBD1; V gene: TRBV7-9; CDR3 protein: CASSSNVGTGGYEQYF; CDR3 DNA: TGTGCCAGCAGTTCTAATGTGGGGACAGGGGGCTACGAGCAGTACTTC
J gene: TRBJ1-1; clone size: .; D gene: .; V gene: TRBV10-3; CDR3 protein: CAISEVQGSTEAFF; CDR3 DNA: TGTGCCATCAGTGAGGTACAGGGTAGCACTGAAGCTTTCTTT
J gene: TRBJ2-1; clone size: .; D gene: .; V gene: TRBV4-1; CDR3 protein: CASSRHADNEQFF; CDR3 DNA: TGCGCCAGCAGCCGACACGCCGACAATGAGCAGTTCTTC